This is a list of T cell receptor beta chains from one sample in a study of PD-L1 blockade in urothelial cancer. The data were produced by immunoSEQ multiplex PCR, yet TCRdb's version contains in-frame clones alone and is incomplete. Found here are about 22,000 clones, around nine tenths of them singletons; the top ten hold about 11%. The input for sequencing was PBMCs, taken around atezolizumab (anti-PD-L1) treatment. All receptors come from a woman aged 60 to 75 with urothelial cancer. Each CDR3 is given with its conserved first and last residue. A D gene is named only where the DNA matches it firmly. Clone sizes are given selectively: once, few, many, or a class where the clone is expanded.

j_gene	abundance	v_gene	d_gene	CDR3aa	CDR3nt
TRBJ2-2	.	TRBV6-5	.	CASSYYGRLAGELFF	TGTGCCAGCAGTTACTATGGGAGGTTGGCCGGGGAGCTGTTTTTT
TRBJ2-7	.	TRBV11-3	.	CASSPGSSYEQYF	TGTGCCAGCAGCCCCGGTAGCTCCTACGAGCAGTACTTC
TRBJ2-7	.	TRBV28	TRBD2	CASSLPTSGRGYEQYF	TGTGCCAGCAGTTTACCTACTAGCGGGAGAGGGTACGAGCAGTACTTC
TRBJ1-2	.	TRBV25-1	.	CASSEFGLGGYTF	TGTGCCAGCAGTGAATTTGGACTAGGTGGCTACACCTTC
TRBJ1-1	.	TRBV7-2	.	CASSSGILGAFF	TGTGCCAGCAGCTCGGGGATTTTGGGAGCTTTCTTT
TRBJ2-1	.	TRBV20-1	.	CSARLQGEQFF	TGCAGTGCTAGACTTCAGGGGGAGCAGTTCTTC
TRBJ1-2	few	TRBV7-9	TRBD1	CASSSQPGTVYGYTF	TGTGCCAGCAGCTCCCAACCCGGGACAGTCTATGGCTACACCTTC
TRBJ1-1	.	TRBV18	.	CASSPTRNTEAFF	TGTGCCAGCTCACCTACACGGAACACTGAAGCTTTCTTT
TRBJ2-2	.	TRBV10-3	.	CAISESGALNTGELFF	TGTGCCATCAGTGAGTCGGGCGCCCTGAACACCGGGGAGCTGTTTTTT
TRBJ2-5	.	TRBV18	.	CASSPGGQETQYF	TGTGCCAGCTCACCGGGGGGACAAGAGACCCAGTACTTC
TRBJ2-1	once	TRBV4-3	TRBD2	CASSQDSWTSGVYNEQFF	TGCGCCAGCAGCCAAGACAGCTGGACTAGCGGGGTCTACAATGAGCAGTTCTTC
TRBJ2-7	once	TRBV11-2	TRBD1	CASSSDRLTYEQYF	TGTGCCAGCAGCTCGGACAGGTTAACCTACGAGCAGTACTTC
TRBJ2-3	.	TRBV29-1	.	CSVRQGTDTQYF	TGCAGCGTCCGACAGGGCACAGATACGCAGTATTTT
TRBJ2-1	.	TRBV9	.	CASSVGGDEQFF	TGTGCCAGCAGCGTAGGGGGGGATGAGCAGTTCTTC
TRBJ2-2	.	TRBV27	TRBD1	CASSLWGTGRGAGELFF	TGTGCCAGCAGTTTATGGGGGACAGGGAGGGGGGCCGGGGAGCTGTTTTTT
TRBJ2-5	.	TRBV10-3	.	CAISQQGQDQETQYF	TGTGCCATAAGCCAACAGGGTCAGGATCAAGAGACCCAGTACTTC
TRBJ1-5	.	TRBV6-1	TRBD1	CASRGDSSNQPQHF	TGTGCCAGCAGGGGGGACAGTAGCAATCAGCCCCAGCATTTT
TRBJ1-5	.	TRBV18	TRBD1	CASSPDRVPNQPQHF	TGTGCCAGCTCACCAGACAGGGTACCCAATCAGCCCCAGCATTTT
TRBJ2-7	.	TRBV11-2	.	CASSFGGSYEQYF	TGTGCCAGCAGCTTCGGTGGTTCTTACGAGCAGTACTTC
TRBJ1-2	.	TRBV5-1	.	CASSPDDRTLLGYTF	TGCGCCAGCAGCCCAGACGACAGGACCCTCCTTGGCTACACCTTC
TRBJ2-5	.	TRBV5-1	.	CASSLQWEAETQYF	TGCGCCAGCAGCTTGCAGTGGGAGGCAGAGACCCAGTACTTC
TRBJ2-3	.	TRBV5-4	TRBD2	CASSQTGTSGYTDTQYF	TGTGCCAGCAGCCAGACCGGGACTAGCGGATACACAGATACGCAGTATTTT
TRBJ2-1	few	TRBV11-3	TRBD2	CASSLTGLVGEQFF	TGTGCCAGCAGCCTAACCGGACTAGTAGGCGAGCAGTTCTTC
TRBJ1-2	.	TRBV15	TRBD1	CATSSHRGGYGYTF	TGTGCCACCAGCAGTCACAGGGGTGGCTATGGCTACACCTTC
TRBJ2-6	.	TRBV7-2	.	CASSPRGWGDGANVLTF	TGTGCCAGCAGCCCCCGGGGTTGGGGAGATGGGGCCAACGTCCTGACTTTC
TRBJ2-7	.	TRBV19	TRBD2	CASSPGTSVDYEQYF	TGTGCCAGTAGTCCCGGGACTAGCGTTGACTACGAGCAGTACTTC
TRBJ1-1	.	TRBV6-1	TRBD1	CASRRGRGQTEAFF	TGTGCCAGCCGCCGAGGCAGGGGGCAAACTGAAGCTTTCTTT
TRBJ2-3	once	TRBV11-3	.	CASSLVSTDTQYF	TGTGCCAGCAGCCTAGTAAGCACAGATACGCAGTATTTT
TRBJ2-7	.	TRBV27	.	CASSSGMIYEQYF	TGTGCCAGCAGTTCAGGGATGATCTACGAGCAGTACTTC
TRBJ2-1	once	TRBV28	TRBD2	CASSPVGLAGIDEQFF	TGTGCCAGCAGCCCCGTTGGACTAGCGGGAATCGATGAGCAGTTCTTC
TRBJ1-4	.	TRBV6-1	TRBD1	CASRTGTAEKLFF	TGTGCCAGCAGGACCGGGACAGCTGAAAAACTGTTTTTT
TRBJ2-3	.	TRBV11-2	TRBD2	CASSLDQAAGGDTQYF	TGTGCCAGCAGCTTAGATCAGGCAGCGGGAGGCGATACGCAGTATTTT
TRBJ2-3	once	TRBV11-3	.	CASSLMAADTQYF	TGTGCCAGCAGCTTAATGGCAGCAGATACGCAGTATTTT
TRBJ1-2	.	TRBV9	TRBD1	CASSATGAYGYTF	TGTGCCAGCAGCGCGACAGGGGCCTATGGCTACACCTTC
TRBJ2-7	once	TRBV5-6	.	CASSRTVSYEQYF	TGTGCCAGCAGCCGGACAGTTTCCTACGAGCAGTACTTC
TRBJ1-1	.	TRBV11-2	TRBD1	CASSADRGNTEAFF	TGTGCCAGCAGCGCGGACAGGGGGAACACTGAAGCTTTCTTT
TRBJ2-3	.	TRBV29-1	.	CSVASGRRVRDTQYF	TGCAGCGTTGCATCCGGGAGACGGGTGAGAGATACGCAGTATTTT
TRBJ2-1	.	TRBV19	.	CASKTAGLGDEQFF	TGTGCCAGTAAAACCGCGGGATTGGGCGATGAGCAGTTCTTC
TRBJ2-7	.	TRBV7-9	TRBD2	CASSPARTSVSYEQYF	TGTGCCAGCAGCCCCGCACGGACTAGCGTCTCCTACGAGCAGTACTTC